The 17 T cell receptor beta chains given below trace back to one sample, sequenced in a study of blood T cell repertoires in COVID-19. Repertoires were generated with immunoSEQ multiplex PCR, while TCRdb's copy carries only in-frame clones and drops some. The table lists more than 40,000 clones, 88% of them singletons. The sequenced sample was peripheral blood. These receptors all stem from a man between 45 and 60 years old with active COVID-19.

This clone was counted a single time. V is TRBV6-5 and J is TRBJ2-5; 7 nucleotides match TRBD1. The CDR3 spans 16 residues. Germline CDR1 and CDR2: MNHEY and SVGAGI. With V trimmed by 2 bases and J by 3 bases, 9 bases remained unmatched. CDR3 sequence: CASSYPGTEKEETQYF. In DNA form, the CDR3 reads TGTGCCAGCAGTTACCCAGGGACAGAGAAAGAAGAGACCCAGTACTTC.

The genes are TRBV29-1 and TRBJ2-2; 13 bases are a match to TRBD2. CDR1 is SQVTM and CDR2 is ANQGSEA in the germline V gene. With 5 bases clipped from V and 5 bases from J, the junction kept 5 bases outside the gene matches. The length of the CDR3 is 15 residues. CDR3 region: CSVPGGLAGTGELFF. The CDR3 DNA sequence: TGCAGCGTTCCAGGGGGACTAGCGGGGACCGGGGAGCTGTTTTTT.

J is TRBJ2-2 and V is TRBV7-8, with D hard to call. Trimming shortened V by 7 bases and J by 2 bases, and 11 bases separated the two germline ends. The CDR3 runs 14 residues. The germline CDR1 and CDR2 sequences are SGHVS and FQNEAQ. CDR3 protein: CASTPPSNTGELFF. The CDR3 bases are TGTGCCAGCACCCCTCCCTCTAACACCGGGGAGCTGTTTTTT.

This rearrangement joins TRBV2 to TRBJ1-5; no firm D call. The CDR3 has 15 amino acids. V shed 2 bases and J shed 1 base, with 9 bases lying between them. The germline V gene encodes CDR1 SNHLY and CDR2 FYNNEI. DNA for the CDR3: TGTGCCAGCAGTGAATGGTCAGTGAGCAATCAGCCCCAGCATTTT. Protein sequence: CASSEWSVSNQPQHF.

The chain joins TRBV6-5 to TRBJ2-5; D is unresolved. This CDR3 is 15 amino acids long. Germline-derived CDR1 and CDR2 are MNHEY and SVGAGI. Deletions cut 9 bases from V and 7 bases from J, with 24 bases between. The CDR3 loop reads CASNDPTGSQRTQYF. CDR3 bases: TGTGCCAGTAACGACCCCACCGGGTCCCAAAGGACCCAGTACTTC.

V usage is TRBV5-1 and J usage is TRBJ2-3, with D possibly TRBD2 on 5 matching bases. This CDR3 is built from 15 residues. Germline V gene lookup returns CDR1 SGHRS and CDR2 YFSETQ. Trimming removed 0 bases from V and 2 bases from J, with 10 bases in between. The chain's CDR3 is CASSLGGYVTDTQYF. The CDR3 nucleotides read TGCGCCAGCAGCTTGGGAGGGTACGTCACAGATACGCAGTATTTT.

The chain joins TRBV11-2 to TRBJ1-2; TRBD1 matches 8 bases. Germline loops: CDR1 SGHAT, CDR2 FQNNGV. Trimming cost V 5 bases and J 7 bases; bases outside gene matches: 12. CDR3 length: 15 amino acids. DNA of the CDR3: TGTGCCAGCAGCGGGACAGGCGCGACGATGGGTGGCTACACCTTC. It encodes CASSGTGATMGGYTF.

The chain carries TRBV19 and TRBJ2-2, with a weak D call TRBD2 (5 bases). The CDR3 is 13 amino acids. Germline values: CDR1 LNHDA, CDR2 SQIVND (reference sequence). Trimming stripped 3 bases from V and 9 bases from J, with 11 bases between. CDR3 in DNA: TGTGCCAGTAGTATGGGAGCGACCCGGGAGCTGTTTTTT. As protein: CASSMGATRELFF.

The chain links TRBV19 to TRBJ1-2; D perhaps matches TRBD1 (5 bases). The V end was cut by 3 bases, the J end by 4 bases, with 12 bases between. Per the germline V gene, CDR1 is LNHDA and CDR2 is SQIVND (reference sequence). This CDR3 has 14 amino acids. CDR3 nucleotides: TGTGCCAGTAGTATCAAGCTAGGGGCCTATGGCTACACCTTC. Translating it yields CASSIKLGAYGYTF.

This rearrangement joins TRBV19 to TRBJ1-2; D is possibly TRBD1 (6 bases). V was trimmed by 6 bases and J by 8 bases, leaving 13 bases between them. Per the germline V gene, CDR1 is LNHDA and CDR2 is SQIVND (reference sequence). This CDR3 contains 12 residues. The chain's CDR3 is CASREQGGGYTF. In nucleotides, the CDR3 is TGTGCCAGTAGAGAACAGGGCGGGGGCTACACCTTC.

The CDR3 sequence is CASKGAVPNTEAFF. In DNA form, the CDR3 reads TGCGCCAGCAAGGGAGCGGTCCCGAACACTGAAGCTTTCTTT. This chain uses TRBV5-1 with TRBJ1-1; D gene ambiguous. This CDR3 is built from 14 residues. The V and J ends lost 6 bases and 1 base respectively, with 13 bases between them. Germline CDR1 SGHRS, CDR2 YFSETQ.

The gene calls are TRBV6-5 and TRBJ2-7; D gene uncertain. Germline loops: CDR1 MNHEY, CDR2 SVGAGI. There are 14 residues in the CDR3. The ends were cut back, 10 bases at V and 0 bases at J, with 16 bases in the middle. The CDR3: CATRRRSSSYEQYF. The CDR3 region has the DNA TGTGCCACCCGCCGCAGATCCAGCTCCTACGAGCAGTACTTC.

The chain joins TRBV5-6 to TRBJ1-1, with D tentatively TRBD1 (5 bases). The CDR3 sequence is 14 residues long. V lost 1 base and J lost 7, with 14 bases in between. Germline V gene lookup returns CDR1 SGHDT and CDR2 YYEEEE. The CDR3 DNA sequence: TGTGCCAGCAGCTTGTTGCGGGGGTATAGTGAAGCTTTCTTT. Translation gives CASSLLRGYSEAFF.

The chain links TRBV2 to TRBJ1-3; D is perhaps TRBD1 (6 bases). The CDR3 spans 15 residues. V lost 8 bases to trimming and J lost 4 bases, with 18 bases between them. CDR1 SNHLY and CDR2 FYNNEI come from the germline V gene. CDR3 nucleotides: TGTGCCAGCGACGACCTGGGAGACAGGGGAAACACCATATATTTT. It translates to CASDDLGDRGNTIYF.

J is TRBJ2-1 and V is TRBV7-6; 8 bases line up with TRBD2. J was trimmed by 4 bases and V by 1 base; bases with no gene match: 3. This CDR3 is built from 15 residues. Germline V gene data show CDR1 as SGHVS and CDR2 as FNYEAQ. For the CDR3, the DNA is TGTGCCAGCAGCTTAGACGGGAGGGTTTACAATGAGCAGTTCTTC. It is translated as CASSLDGRVYNEQFF.

The chain combines TRBV7-3 with TRBJ2-7; TRBD2 might be the D (5 bases). The ends were cut back, 0 bases at V and 7 bases at J, with 16 bases in the middle. Germline V gene data show CDR1 as SGHTA and CDR2 as FQGTGA. The length of the CDR3 is 15 residues. The CDR3 coding sequence is TGTGCCAGCAGCTTAACGCACTCCATGAGGGAAGAGCAGTACTTC. Residues: CASSLTHSMREEQYF.

The gene calls are TRBV3-1 (or the pseudogene TRBV3-2) and TRBJ1-1; D is undetermined. Germline assignment: CDR1 LGHDT and CDR2 YNNKEL (reference sequence). V was pared by 4 bases and J by 1 base, with 10 bases between. There are 14 residues in the CDR3. The CDR3 spells CASSRYRANTEAFF. The CDR3 bases are TGTGCCAGCAGCCGCTACAGAGCGAACACTGAAGCTTTCTTT.